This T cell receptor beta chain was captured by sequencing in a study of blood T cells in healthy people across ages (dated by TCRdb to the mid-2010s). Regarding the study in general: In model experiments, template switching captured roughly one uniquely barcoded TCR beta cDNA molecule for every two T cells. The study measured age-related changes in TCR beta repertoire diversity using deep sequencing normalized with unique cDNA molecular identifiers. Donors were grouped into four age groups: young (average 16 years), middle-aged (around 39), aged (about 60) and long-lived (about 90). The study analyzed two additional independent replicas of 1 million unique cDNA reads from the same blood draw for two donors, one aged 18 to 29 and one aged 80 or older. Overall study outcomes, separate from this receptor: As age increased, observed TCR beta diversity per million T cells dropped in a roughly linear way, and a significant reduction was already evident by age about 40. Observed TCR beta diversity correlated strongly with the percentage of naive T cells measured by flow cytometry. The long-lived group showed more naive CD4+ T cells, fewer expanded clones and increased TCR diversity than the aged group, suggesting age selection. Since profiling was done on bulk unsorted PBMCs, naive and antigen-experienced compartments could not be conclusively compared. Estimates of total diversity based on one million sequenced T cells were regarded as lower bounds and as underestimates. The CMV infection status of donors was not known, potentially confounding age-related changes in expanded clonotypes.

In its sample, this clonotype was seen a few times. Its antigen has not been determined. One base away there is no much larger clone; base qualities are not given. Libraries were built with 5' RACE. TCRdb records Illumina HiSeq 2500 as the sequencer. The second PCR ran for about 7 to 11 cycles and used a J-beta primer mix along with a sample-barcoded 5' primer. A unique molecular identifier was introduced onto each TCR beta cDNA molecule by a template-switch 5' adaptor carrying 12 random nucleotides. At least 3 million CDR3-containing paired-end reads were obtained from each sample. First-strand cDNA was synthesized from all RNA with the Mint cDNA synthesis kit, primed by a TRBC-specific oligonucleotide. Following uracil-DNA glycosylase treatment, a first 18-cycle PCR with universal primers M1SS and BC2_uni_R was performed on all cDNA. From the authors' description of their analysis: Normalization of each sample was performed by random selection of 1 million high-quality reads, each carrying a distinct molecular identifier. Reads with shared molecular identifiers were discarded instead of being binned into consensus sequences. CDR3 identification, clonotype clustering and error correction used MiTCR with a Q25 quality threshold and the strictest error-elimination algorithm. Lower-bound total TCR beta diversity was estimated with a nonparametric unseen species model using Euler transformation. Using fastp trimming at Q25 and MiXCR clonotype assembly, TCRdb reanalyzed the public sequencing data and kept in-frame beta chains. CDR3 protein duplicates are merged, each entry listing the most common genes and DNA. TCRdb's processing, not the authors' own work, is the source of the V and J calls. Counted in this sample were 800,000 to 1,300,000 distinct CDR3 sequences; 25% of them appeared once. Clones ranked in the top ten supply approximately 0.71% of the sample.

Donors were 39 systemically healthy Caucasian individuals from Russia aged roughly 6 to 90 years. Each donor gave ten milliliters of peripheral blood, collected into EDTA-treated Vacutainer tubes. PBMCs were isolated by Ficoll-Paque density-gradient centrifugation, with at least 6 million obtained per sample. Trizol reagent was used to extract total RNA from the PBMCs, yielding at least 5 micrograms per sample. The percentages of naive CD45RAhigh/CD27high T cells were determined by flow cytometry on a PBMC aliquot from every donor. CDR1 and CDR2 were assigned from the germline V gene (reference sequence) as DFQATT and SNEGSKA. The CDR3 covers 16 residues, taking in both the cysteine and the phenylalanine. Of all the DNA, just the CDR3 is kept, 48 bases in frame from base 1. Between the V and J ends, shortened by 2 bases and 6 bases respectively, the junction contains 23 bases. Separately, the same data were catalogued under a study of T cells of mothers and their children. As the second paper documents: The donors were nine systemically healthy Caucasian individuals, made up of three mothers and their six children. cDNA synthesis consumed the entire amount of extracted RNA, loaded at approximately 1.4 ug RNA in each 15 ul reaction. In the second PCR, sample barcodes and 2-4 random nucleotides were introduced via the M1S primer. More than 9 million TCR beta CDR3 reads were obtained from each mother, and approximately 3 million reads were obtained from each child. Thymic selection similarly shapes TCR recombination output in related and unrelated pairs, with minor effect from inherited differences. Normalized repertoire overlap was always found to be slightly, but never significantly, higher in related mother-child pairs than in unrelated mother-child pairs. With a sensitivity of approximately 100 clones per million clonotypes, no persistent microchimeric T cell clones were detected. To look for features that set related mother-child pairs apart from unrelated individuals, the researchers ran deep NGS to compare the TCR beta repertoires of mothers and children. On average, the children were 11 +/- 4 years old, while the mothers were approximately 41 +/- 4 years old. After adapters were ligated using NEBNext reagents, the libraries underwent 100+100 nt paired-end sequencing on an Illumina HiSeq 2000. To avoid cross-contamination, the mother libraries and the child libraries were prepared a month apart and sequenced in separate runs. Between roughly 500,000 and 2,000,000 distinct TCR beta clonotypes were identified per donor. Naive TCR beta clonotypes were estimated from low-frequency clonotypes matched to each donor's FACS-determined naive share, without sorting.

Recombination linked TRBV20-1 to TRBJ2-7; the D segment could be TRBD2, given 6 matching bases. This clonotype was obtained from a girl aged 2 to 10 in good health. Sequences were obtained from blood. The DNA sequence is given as TGCAGTGCTAGAAGTTATACTGGGACTCACCCAGTCGAGCAGTACTTC. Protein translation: CSARSYTGTHPVEQYF.